This T cell receptor (beta chain) derives from a study of cytomegalovirus exposure and HLA in healthy donors. Remarks on this clone: What it binds is not known.

Germline-derived CDR1 and CDR2 are SGHAT and FQDESV (reference sequence). V was cut by 6 bases and J by 6 bases, with 12 bases left in between. The CDR3 loop spans 13 amino acids. It was with 60 Vbeta and 13 Jbeta primers that the PCR ran. Sequenced by immunoSEQ multiplex PCR; TCRdb stores in-frame clones only, minus some. Of around 150,000 clones in the sample, approximately 80% were seen once. General study findings and limits: The investigators catalogued 164 TCR beta chains as cytomegalovirus-associated. Within an earlier analysis, most TCR beta V segments proved productive either about 90% or about 30% of the time.

Healthy bone marrow donors supplied every sample. Though probably carrying unrecorded immune exposures, donors were nominally healthy at sampling. The chain joins TRBV11-1 to TRBJ2-1; maybe TRBD2 (6 bases). Sequencing was done on a sample of PBMCs. This clonotype was sampled from a man aged 45 to 65 in good health and CMV-seronegative. DNA for the CDR3: TGTGCCAGCAGTCGGGGACTCCTCAATGAGCAGTTCTTC. Encoded protein: CASSRGLLNEQFF. Complete variable domain (other parts from reference TRBV11-1 and TRBJ2-1): EAEVAQSPRYKITEKSQAVAFWCDPISGHATLYWYRQILGQGPELLVQFQDESVVDDSQLPKDRFSAERLKGVDSTLKIQPAELGDSAMYLCASSRGLLNEQFFGPGTRLTVL.